These 10 T cell receptor beta chains were all obtained from the same sample, sequenced in a study of blood T cell repertoires in COVID-19. Clones were sequenced by immunoSEQ multiplex PCR, and TCRdb holds only the in-frame ones, with some missing. In the table there are 90,000 to 120,000 clones, 88% of which are singletons. Sequencing used peripheral blood. The receptors originated from a man aged 50 to 59 with active or convalescent COVID-19.

The chain employs TRBV11-2 and TRBJ2-7; perhaps TRBD2 as D (6 bases). Deletions cut 1 base from V and 4 bases from J, with 11 bases between. The CDR3 loop spans 14 amino acids. Germline loops: CDR1 SGHAT, CDR2 FQNNGV. The CDR3 loop reads CASSLGLGRYEQYF. DNA for the CDR3: TGTGCCAGCAGCTTAGGTCTGGGGAGGTACGAGCAGTACTTC.

V and J are TRBV6-5 and TRBJ1-1; D is ambiguous. The germline CDR1 and CDR2 sequences are MNHEY and SVGAGI. The CDR3 spans 15 residues. The germline V and J ends were trimmed by 2 bases and 0 bases, with 10 bases remaining between them. CDR3 sequence: CASSYGYSLNTEAFF. The CDR3 nucleotides read TGTGCCAGCAGTTACGGTTACAGCCTGAACACTGAAGCTTTCTTT.

The J gene is TRBJ2-1, the V gene TRBV7-8, with TRBD2 identical over 9 bases. This CDR3 has 16 residues. V was clipped by 1 base and J by 4 bases; unmatched bases: 5. Germline V lookup: CDR1 SGHVS, CDR2 FQNEAQ. CDR3 bases: TGTGCCAGCAGCTTAGGGCCGGGACTAGCTTACAATGAGCAGTTCTTC. Translation gives CASSLGPGLAYNEQFF.

The chain has TRBV3-1 (or the pseudogene TRBV3-2) and TRBJ1-5; 11 nucleotides match TRBD1. Germline V gene data show CDR1 as LGHDT and CDR2 as YNNKEL (reference sequence). V shed 4 bases, J shed 3 bases, and the junction held 2 bases outside the gene matches. The CDR3 consists of 15 residues. CDR3 sequence reads: CASSLGQGANQPQHF. DNA of the CDR3: TGTGCCAGCAGCCTCGGACAGGGGGCCAATCAGCCCCAGCATTTT.

The rearrangement uses TRBV11-3 and TRBJ2-2; tentatively, D is TRBD2 (5 bases). CDR3 size: 16 residues. Germline values: CDR1 SGHNT, CDR2 YENEEA. Trimming stripped 0 bases from V and 0 bases from J, with 8 bases between. DNA of the CDR3: TGTGCCAGCAGCTTAGATGGACTGCCGAACACCGGGGAGCTGTTTTTT. It codes for CASSLDGLPNTGELFF. The whole variable domain, filled in from reference TRBV11-3 and TRBJ2-2, reads EAGVVQSPRYKIIEKKQPVAFWCNPISGHNTLYWYLQNLGQGPELLIRYENEEAVDDSQLPKDRFSAERLKGVDSTLKIQPAELGDSAVYLCASSLDGLPNTGELFFGEGSRLTVL.

This sequence joins TRBV5-1 and TRBJ1-2; 7 bases align to TRBD1. With 0 bases clipped from V and 8 bases from J, the junction kept 7 bases outside the gene matches. From germline, CDR1 is SGHRS and CDR2 YFSETQ. The length of the CDR3 is 14 residues. CDR3 residues: CASSLDGQVQGYTF. The DNA of the CDR3 is TGCGCCAGCAGCTTGGACGGACAGGTGCAAGGCTACACCTTC.

The chain links TRBV5-8 to TRBJ2-3, with 9 bases matching TRBD2. V lost 0 bases and J lost 4; bases outside the gene matches: 6. Germline V CDR1 and CDR2: SGHTS, YDEGEE. The CDR3 extends over 16 amino acids. CDR3 residues: CASSLAGTSSPDTQYF. CDR3 sequence (DNA): TGTGCCAGCAGCTTGGCCGGGACTAGCTCCCCAGATACGCAGTATTTT.

The J gene is TRBJ2-2, the V gene TRBV2; TRBD2 agrees at 8 bases. Germline V lookup: CDR1 SNHLY, CDR2 FYNNEI. The ends lost 5 bases at V and 2 bases at J; junction bases unmatched: 7. The CDR3 length is 16 residues. The CDR3 loop is CASSFSGKPNTGELFF. The CDR3 bases are TGTGCCAGCAGTTTTAGCGGGAAGCCTAACACCGGGGAGCTGTTTTTT.

The chain couples TRBV27 to TRBJ2-5; D might be TRBD1 (6 bases). Germline-derived CDR1 and CDR2 are MNHEY and SMNVEV (reference sequence). The CDR3 contains 13 residues. The ends were cut back, 4 bases at V and 3 bases at J, with 9 bases in the middle. CDR3 loop: CASSWDMEETQYF. CDR3 bases: TGTGCCAGCAGTTGGGACATGGAAGAGACCCAGTACTTC.

The chain is built from TRBV27 and TRBJ2-7, with D uncertain. Trimming took off 2 bases at V and 5 bases at J, with 16 bases between the two ends. CDR1 is MNHEY and CDR2 is SMNVEV in the germline V gene (reference sequence). This CDR3 is built from 15 residues. For the CDR3, the DNA is TGTGCCAGCAGTTTAAGTCTTGGGCCTTTGGACGAGCAGTACTTC. It yields the protein CASSLSLGPLDEQYF.